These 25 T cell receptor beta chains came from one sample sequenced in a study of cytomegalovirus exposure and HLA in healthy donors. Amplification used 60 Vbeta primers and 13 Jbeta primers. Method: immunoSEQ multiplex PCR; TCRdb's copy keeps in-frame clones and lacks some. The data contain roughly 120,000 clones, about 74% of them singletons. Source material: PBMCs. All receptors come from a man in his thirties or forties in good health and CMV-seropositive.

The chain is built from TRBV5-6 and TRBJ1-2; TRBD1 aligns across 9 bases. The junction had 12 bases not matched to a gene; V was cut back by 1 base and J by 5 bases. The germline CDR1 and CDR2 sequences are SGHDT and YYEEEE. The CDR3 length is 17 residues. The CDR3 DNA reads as TGTGCCAGCAGCTTGCTCAGGGACAGGGTTTATCAGTATGGCTACACCTTC. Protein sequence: CASSLLRDRVYQYGYTF. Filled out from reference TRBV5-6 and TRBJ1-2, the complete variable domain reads DAGVTQSPTHLIKTRGQQVTLRCSPKSGHDTVSWYQQALGQGPQFIFQYYEEEERQRGNFPDRFSGHQFPNYSSELNVNALLLGDSALYLCASSLLRDRVYQYGYTFGSGTRLTVV.

CDR3 sequence (DNA): TGTGCCAGCAGTCGGGACACGTCTGGGGCCAACGTCCTGACTTTC. It is translated as CASSRDTSGANVLTF. The chain employs TRBV2 and TRBJ2-6; tentative D call: TRBD1 (6 bases). The length of the CDR3 is 15 residues. Germline V gene sequence: CDR1 SNHLY, CDR2 FYNNEI. V was shortened by 5 bases and J by 1 base, with 9 bases between the two germline ends.

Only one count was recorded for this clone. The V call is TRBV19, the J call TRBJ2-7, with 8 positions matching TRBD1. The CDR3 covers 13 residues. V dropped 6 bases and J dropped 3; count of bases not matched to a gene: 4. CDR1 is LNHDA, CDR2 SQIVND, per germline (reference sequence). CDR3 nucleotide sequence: TGTGCCAGTAGCGACAGGGGTCTCTACGAGCAGTACTTC. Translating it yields CASSDRGLYEQYF.

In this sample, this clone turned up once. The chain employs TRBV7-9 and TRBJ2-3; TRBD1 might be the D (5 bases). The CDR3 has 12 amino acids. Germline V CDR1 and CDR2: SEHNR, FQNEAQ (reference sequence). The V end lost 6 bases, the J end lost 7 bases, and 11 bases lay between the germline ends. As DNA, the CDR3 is TGTGCCAGCAGTCCAGGGAAGAATACGCAGTATTTT. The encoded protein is CASSPGKNTQYF.

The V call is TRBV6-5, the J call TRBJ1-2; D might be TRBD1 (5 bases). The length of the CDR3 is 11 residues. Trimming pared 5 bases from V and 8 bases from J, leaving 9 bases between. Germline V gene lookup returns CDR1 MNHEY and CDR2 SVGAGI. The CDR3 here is CASSNRLGYTF. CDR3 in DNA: TGTGCCAGCAGTAACAGGCTCGGCTACACCTTC.

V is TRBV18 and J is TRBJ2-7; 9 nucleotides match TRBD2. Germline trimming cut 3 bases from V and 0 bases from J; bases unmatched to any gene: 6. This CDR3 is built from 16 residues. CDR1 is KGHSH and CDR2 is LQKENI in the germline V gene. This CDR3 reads CASSPRGGGVSYEQYF. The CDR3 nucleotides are TGTGCCAGCTCACCGCGAGGCGGGGGGGTCTCCTACGAGCAGTACTTC.

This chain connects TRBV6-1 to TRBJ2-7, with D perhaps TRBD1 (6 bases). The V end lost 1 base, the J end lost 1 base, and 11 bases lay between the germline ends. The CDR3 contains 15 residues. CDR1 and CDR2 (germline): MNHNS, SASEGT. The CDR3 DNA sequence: TGTGCCAGCAGTGAAGTGGCGGACAGTTCCTACGAGCAGTACTTC. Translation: CASSEVADSSYEQYF.

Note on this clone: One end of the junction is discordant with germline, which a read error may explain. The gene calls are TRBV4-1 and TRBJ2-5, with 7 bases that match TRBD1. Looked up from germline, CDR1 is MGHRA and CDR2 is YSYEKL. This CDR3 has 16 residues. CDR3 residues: CASSQGTGQAQETQYF. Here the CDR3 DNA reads TGTGCCAGCAGCCAAGGAACCGGACAGGCCCAAGAGACCCAGTACTTC.

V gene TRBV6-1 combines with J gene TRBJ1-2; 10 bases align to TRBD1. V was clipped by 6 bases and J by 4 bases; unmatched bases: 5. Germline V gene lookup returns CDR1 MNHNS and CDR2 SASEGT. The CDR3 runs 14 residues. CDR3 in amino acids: CASRVRTGGYGYTF. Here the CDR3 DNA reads TGTGCCAGCAGGGTTCGGACAGGGGGCTATGGCTACACCTTC.

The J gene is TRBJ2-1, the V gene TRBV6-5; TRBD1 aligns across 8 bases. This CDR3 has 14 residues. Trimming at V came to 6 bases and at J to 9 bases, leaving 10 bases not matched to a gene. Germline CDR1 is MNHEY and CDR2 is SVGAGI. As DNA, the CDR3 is TGTGCCAGCAGATCTCGACAGGGGTTGGGTGAGCAGTTCTTC. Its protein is CASRSRQGLGEQFF.

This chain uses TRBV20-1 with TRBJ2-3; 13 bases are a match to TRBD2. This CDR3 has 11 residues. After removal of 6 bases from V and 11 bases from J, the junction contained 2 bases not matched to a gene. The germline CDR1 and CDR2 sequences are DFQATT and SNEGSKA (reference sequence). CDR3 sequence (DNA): TGCAGTGCCAGACTAGCGGGGGGGCAGTATTTT. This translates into CSARLAGGQYF.

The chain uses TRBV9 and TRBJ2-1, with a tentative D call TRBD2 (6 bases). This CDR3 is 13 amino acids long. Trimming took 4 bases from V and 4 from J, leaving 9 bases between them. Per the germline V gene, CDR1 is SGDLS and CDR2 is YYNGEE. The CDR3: CASSLSGYNEQFF. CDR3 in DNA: TGTGCCAGCAGCCTTAGCGGATACAATGAGCAGTTCTTC.

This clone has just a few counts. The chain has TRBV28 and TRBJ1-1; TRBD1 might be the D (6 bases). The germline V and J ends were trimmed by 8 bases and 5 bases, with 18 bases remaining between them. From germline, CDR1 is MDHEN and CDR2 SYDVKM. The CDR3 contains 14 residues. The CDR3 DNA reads TGTGCCAGCCGGGGCGGGGGGGCGCATACTGAAGCTTTCTTT. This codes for CASRGGGAHTEAFF.

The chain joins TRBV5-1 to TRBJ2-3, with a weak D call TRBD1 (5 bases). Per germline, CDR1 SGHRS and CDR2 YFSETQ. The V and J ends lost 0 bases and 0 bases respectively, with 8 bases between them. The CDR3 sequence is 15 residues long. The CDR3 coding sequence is TGCGCCAGCAGCTTGGGGCAGGGAAGCACAGATACGCAGTATTTT. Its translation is CASSLGQGSTDTQYF.

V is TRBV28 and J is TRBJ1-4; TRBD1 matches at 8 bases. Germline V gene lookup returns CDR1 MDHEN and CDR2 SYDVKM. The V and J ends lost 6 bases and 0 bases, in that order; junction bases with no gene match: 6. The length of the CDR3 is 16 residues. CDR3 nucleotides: TGTGCCAGCAGGGACAGGGCAATCGCAACTAATGAAAAACTGTTTTTT. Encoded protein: CASRDRAIATNEKLFF. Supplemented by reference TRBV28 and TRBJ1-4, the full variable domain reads DVKVTQSSRYLVKRTGEKVFLECVQDMDHENMFWYRQDPGLGLRLIYFSYDVKMKEKGDIPEGYSVSREKKERFSLILESASTNQTSMYLCASRDRAIATNEKLFFGSGTQLSVL.

For the CDR3, the DNA is TGTGCCACCAGCAGAGGAGGGGGCACTAATTCACCCCTCCACTTT. Its protein is CATSRGGGTNSPLHF. The rearrangement uses TRBV15 and TRBJ1-6, with TRBD1 identical over 7 bases. The trim removed 1 base at V and 6 bases at J, leaving 3 bases unmatched. Per germline, CDR1 LNHNV and CDR2 YYDKDF (reference sequence). The CDR3 consists of 15 residues.

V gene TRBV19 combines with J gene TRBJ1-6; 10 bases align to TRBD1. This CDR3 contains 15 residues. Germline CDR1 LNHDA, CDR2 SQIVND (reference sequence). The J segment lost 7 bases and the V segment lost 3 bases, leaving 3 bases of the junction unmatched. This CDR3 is CASSMGTGANSPLHF. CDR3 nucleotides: TGTGCCAGTAGTATGGGGACAGGGGCGAATTCACCCCTCCACTTT.

The DNA of the CDR3 is TGTGCCAGCAGCTTGCGGGCGGACCCGAACACCGGGGAGCTGTTTTTT. Encoded protein: CASSLRADPNTGELFF. This chain links TRBV11-2 with TRBJ2-2, with D possibly being TRBD2 (5 bases). CDR3 length: 16 amino acids. CDR1 is SGHAT, CDR2 FQNNGV, per germline. V shed 3 bases and J shed 0 bases, with 11 bases lying between them.

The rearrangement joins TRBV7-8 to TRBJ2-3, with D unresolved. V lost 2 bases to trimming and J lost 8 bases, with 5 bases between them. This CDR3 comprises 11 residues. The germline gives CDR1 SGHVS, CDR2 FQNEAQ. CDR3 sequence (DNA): TGTGCCAGCAGCTTATCCGTTACGCAGTATTTT. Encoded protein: CASSLSVTQYF.

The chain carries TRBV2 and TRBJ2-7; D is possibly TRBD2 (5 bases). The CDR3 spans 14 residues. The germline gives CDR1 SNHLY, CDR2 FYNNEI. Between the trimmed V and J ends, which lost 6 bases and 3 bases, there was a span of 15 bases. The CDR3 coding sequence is TGTGCCAGCAGCCCCCCAACTAGAAACTACGAGCAGTACTTC. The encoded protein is CASSPPTRNYEQYF.

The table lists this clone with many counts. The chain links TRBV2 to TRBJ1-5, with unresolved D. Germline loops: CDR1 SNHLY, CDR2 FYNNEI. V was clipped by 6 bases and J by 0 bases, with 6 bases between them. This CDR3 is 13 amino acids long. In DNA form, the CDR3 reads TGTGCCAGCAGGAGGGATAGCAATCAGCCCCAGCATTTT. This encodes CASRRDSNQPQHF.

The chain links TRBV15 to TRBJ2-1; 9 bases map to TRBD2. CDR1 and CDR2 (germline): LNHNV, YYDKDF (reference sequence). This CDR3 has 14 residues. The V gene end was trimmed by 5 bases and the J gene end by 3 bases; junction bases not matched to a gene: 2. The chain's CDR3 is CATSERGDYNEQFF. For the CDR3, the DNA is TGTGCCACCAGCGAGCGGGGGGACTACAATGAGCAGTTCTTC.

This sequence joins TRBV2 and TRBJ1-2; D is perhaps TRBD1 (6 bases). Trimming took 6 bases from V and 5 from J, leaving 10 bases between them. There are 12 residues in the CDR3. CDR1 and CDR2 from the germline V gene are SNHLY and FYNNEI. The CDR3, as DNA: TGTGCCAGCAGGGGGGACACGTATGGCTACACCTTC. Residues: CASRGDTYGYTF.

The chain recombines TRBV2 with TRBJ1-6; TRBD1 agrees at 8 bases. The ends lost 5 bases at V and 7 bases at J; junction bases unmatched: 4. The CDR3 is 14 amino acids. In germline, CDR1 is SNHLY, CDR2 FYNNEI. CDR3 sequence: CASSPTGGNSPLHF. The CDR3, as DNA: TGTGCCAGCAGTCCTACAGGGGGGAATTCACCCCTCCACTTT.

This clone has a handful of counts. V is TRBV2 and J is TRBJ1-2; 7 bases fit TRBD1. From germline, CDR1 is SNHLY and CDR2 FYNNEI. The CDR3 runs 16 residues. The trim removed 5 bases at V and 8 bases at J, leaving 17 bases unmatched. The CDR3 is CASSLYEGGQLQGYTF. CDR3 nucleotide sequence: TGTGCCAGCAGTCTGTATGAAGGGGGCCAGCTCCAGGGCTACACCTTC.